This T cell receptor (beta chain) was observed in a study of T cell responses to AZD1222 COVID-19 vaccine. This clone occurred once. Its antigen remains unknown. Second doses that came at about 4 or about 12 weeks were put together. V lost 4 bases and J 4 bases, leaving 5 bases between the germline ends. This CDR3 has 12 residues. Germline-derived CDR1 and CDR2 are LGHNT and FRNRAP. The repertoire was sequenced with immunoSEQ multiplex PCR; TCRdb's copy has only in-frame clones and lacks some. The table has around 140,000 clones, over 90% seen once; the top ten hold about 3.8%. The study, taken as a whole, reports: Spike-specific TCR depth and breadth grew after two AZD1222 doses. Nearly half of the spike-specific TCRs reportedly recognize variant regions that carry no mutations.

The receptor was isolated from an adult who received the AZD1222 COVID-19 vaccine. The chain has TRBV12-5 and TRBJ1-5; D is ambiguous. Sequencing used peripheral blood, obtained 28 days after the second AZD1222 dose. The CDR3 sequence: CASGSTNQPQHF. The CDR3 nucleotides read TGTGCTAGTGGTTCGACAAATCAGCCCCAGCATTTT.